This T cell receptor beta chain emerged from a study of pediatric ulcerative colitis. The repertoire was sequenced with immunoSEQ multiplex PCR; TCRdb's copy has only in-frame clones and lacks some. The sample consists of approximately 37,000 clones, 60% to 85% of them appearing once. Rectal tissue came from one to two pinch biopsies taken at colonoscopy. The germline gives CDR1 SGHTA, CDR2 FQGNSA. Trimming left V 5 bases short and J 3 bases short, with 13 bases between. The CDR3 covers 15 residues. J is TRBJ1-4 and V is TRBV7-2; tentatively, D is TRBD1 (5 bases). The clonotype originates from a boy aged 5-17 years with severe ulcerative colitis. Specimen: gut tissue. The CDR3 DNA reads as TGTGCCAGCAGCCCGCGGGGGTCGCCTAATGAAAAACTGTTTTTT. It is translated as CASSPRGSPNEKLFF.